This T cell receptor beta chain was obtained from a study of blood T cell repertoires in COVID-19. In the study overall: Researchers got acute and convalescent COVID-19 samples from the United States, Italy and Spain. T cells, B-cell-depleted T cells, or PBMCs supplied cDNA or gDNA.

Source study methods: Reference gene primer amplification yielded estimated nucleated cell counts. Generated by immunoSEQ multiplex PCR, the TCRdb table keeps only in-frame clones and is missing some. Clone size and the V and J calls come from that table; the DNA yielded D and trimming. The repertoire consists of around 370,000 clones, with roughly 89% occurring once and the leading ten covering roughly 3%. Sequencing was done on a sample of peripheral blood. This TCR was recovered from a woman in her late teens or twenties who had recovered from COVID-19.

The CDR3 bases are TGTGCCAGCAGCGCGGACAGGCCACAAGAGACCCAGTACTTC. Its translation: CASSADRPQETQYF. The V call is TRBV9, the J call TRBJ2-5; 7 nucleotides line up with TRBD1. This CDR3 region has 14 residues. With 3 bases clipped from V and 2 bases from J, the junction kept 4 bases outside the gene matches. CDR1 SGDLS and CDR2 YYNGEE come from the germline V gene. Full variable domain (rest looked up from reference TRBV9 and TRBJ2-5): DSGVTQTPKHLITATGQRVTLRCSPRSGDLSVYWYQQSLDQGLQFLIQYYNGEERAKGNILERFSAQQFPDLHSELNLSSLELGDSALYFCASSADRPQETQYFGPGTRLLVL.